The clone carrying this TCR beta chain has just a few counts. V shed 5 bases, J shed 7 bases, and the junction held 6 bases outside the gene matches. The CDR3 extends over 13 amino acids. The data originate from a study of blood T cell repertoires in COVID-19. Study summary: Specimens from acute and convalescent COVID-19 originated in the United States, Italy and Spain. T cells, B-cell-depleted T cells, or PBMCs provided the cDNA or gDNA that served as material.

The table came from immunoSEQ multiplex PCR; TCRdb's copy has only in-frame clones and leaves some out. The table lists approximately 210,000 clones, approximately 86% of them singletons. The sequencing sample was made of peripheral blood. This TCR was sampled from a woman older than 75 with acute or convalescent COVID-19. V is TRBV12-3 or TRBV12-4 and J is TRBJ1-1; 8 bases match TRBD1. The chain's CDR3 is CASSATGTGEAFF. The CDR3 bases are TGTGCCAGCAGTGCGACCGGGACAGGTGAAGCTTTCTTT.